This T cell receptor beta chain appears in the sequencing data of a study of blood T cell repertoires in COVID-19. Study context: Donors in the United States, Italy and Spain gave samples during acute or convalescent COVID-19. T cells, B-cell-depleted T cells, or PBMCs supplied cDNA or gDNA.

Original processing notes: Reference gene primer amplification gave estimated nucleated cell counts. Some clones are missing from TCRdb's copy, which holds only in-frame ones; the method was immunoSEQ multiplex PCR. V and J calls and clone size are given by that table; D and trimming were obtained from the DNA. The table lists some 160,000 clones, about 87% of them singletons, with about 9.3% in the top ten. One Seattle source followed patients from active infection through their disease course. This TCR was recovered from a woman in her sixties or seventies with COVID-19, enrolled during active disease. Material for sequencing was peripheral blood.

The CDR3 is CASSLSRGWSTEAFF. CDR3 coding DNA: TGTGCCAGCAGTTTATCTAGGGGATGGAGCACTGAAGCTTTCTTT. V usage is TRBV27 and J usage is TRBJ1-1; D possibly corresponds to TRBD1 (5 bases). The V gene's germline CDR1 is MNHEY and CDR2 SMNVEV (reference sequence). Between the trimmed V and J ends, which lost 0 bases and 4 bases, there was a span of 12 bases. This CDR3 has 15 amino acids.